A single sample is the source of the 2 T cell receptor beta chains below, sequenced in a study of shared clonotypes between healthy human individuals. Terminally differentiated effector memory CD45RA+ cells were excluded by CCR7 positive selection of CD45RO-negative cells. Sequencing was performed with immunoSEQ multiplex PCR; in TCRdb, only in-frame clones are kept and a portion is missing. The sample shows millions of clones, just under 95% of them seen only once. Sequencing was carried out using naive CD8+ T cells sorted from blood. All receptors derive from a young man in good health.

The chain combines TRBV7-2 with TRBJ2-7; 7 bases fit TRBD1. This CDR3 region has 14 residues. Per germline, CDR1 SGHTA and CDR2 FQGNSA. Trimming cost V 7 bases and J 3 bases; bases outside gene matches: 9. CDR3 amino acids: CASTYSGTVYEQYF. Here the CDR3 DNA reads TGTGCCAGCACCTACTCCGGGACAGTCTACGAGCAGTACTTC.

CDR3 protein: CASAQGEKNIQYF. For the CDR3, the DNA is TGTGCCAGCGCACAGGGGGAAAAAAACATTCAGTACTTC. The chain employs TRBV28 and TRBJ2-4; 8 bases line up with TRBD1. Germline assignment: CDR1 MDHEN and CDR2 SYDVKM. Trimming took 8 bases from V and 4 from J; bases not matched to a gene: 4. CDR3 length: 13 residues. The variable domain in full, completed from reference TRBV28 and TRBJ2-4, reads DVKVTQSSRYLVKRTGEKVFLECVQDMDHENMFWYRQDPGLGLRLIYFSYDVKMKEKGDIPEGYSVSREKKERFSLILESASTNQTSMYLCASAQGEKNIQYFGAGTRLSVL.